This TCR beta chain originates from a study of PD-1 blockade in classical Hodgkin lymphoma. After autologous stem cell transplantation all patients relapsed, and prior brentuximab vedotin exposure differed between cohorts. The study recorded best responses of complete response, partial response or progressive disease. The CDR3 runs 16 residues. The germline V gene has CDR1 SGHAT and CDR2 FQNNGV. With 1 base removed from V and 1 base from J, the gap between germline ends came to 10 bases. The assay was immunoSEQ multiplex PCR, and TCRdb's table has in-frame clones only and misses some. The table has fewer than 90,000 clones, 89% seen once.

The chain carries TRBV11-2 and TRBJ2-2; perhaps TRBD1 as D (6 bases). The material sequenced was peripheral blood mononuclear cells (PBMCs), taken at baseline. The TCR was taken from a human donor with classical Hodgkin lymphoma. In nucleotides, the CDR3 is TGTGCCAGCAGCTTAGCGGGACACTGGAACACCGGGGAGCTGTTTTTT. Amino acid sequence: CASSLAGHWNTGELFF.